Listed below are T cell receptor beta chains from one sample, sequenced in a study of cytomegalovirus exposure and HLA in healthy donors. Profiling relied on immunoSEQ multiplex PCR, and the TCRdb table lists in-frame clones only, not all of them. The data contain a few hundred thousand clones, approximately 85% of them singletons. Sample: PBMCs. The receptors come from a woman aged 40-49 years in good health and CMV-seropositive. CDR3s include the opening cysteine and the closing phenylalanine or tryptophan. A D gene is named only where the DNA matches it firmly. Expanded clones get a size class; other rows say once, few or many, or leave the size out.

TRBD1,TRBV7-9,-,TRBJ1-6,TGTGCCAGCAGCTTAAGTTCAGGGGGCGGAAATTCACCCCTCCACTTT,CASSLSSGGGNSPLHF
TRBD1,TRBV28,-,TRBJ1-3,TGTGCCAACTCCGACAGGGGCGGAAACACCATATATTTT,CANSDRGGNTIYF
TRBD2,TRBV11-3,-,TRBJ2-7,TGTGCCAGCAGCCCGCCTAGCGGGAGAGGGGAGCAGTACTTC,CASSPPSGRGEQYF
TRBD1,TRBV28,-,TRBJ2-7,TGTGCCAGCAGTTCCCCGGGACAGGGGAGCTACGAGCAGTACTTC,CASSSPGQGSYEQYF
-,TRBV19,-,TRBJ2-1,TGTGCCAGAGGCCGGGGAAATGAGCAGTTCTTC,CARGRGNEQFF
TRBD2,TRBV14,once,TRBJ2-3,TGTGCCAGCGGTCACGGACTAGCGGAGCAGTCCGATACGCAGTATTTT,CASGHGLAEQSDTQYF
TRBD1,TRBV28,-,TRBJ2-7,TGTGCCAGCACCGTCGACAGGGGCTACGAGCAGTACTTC,CASTVDRGYEQYF
-,TRBV28,-,TRBJ2-3,TGTGCCAGCAGCAGAAAGGACAGAGGGAGCACAGATACGCAGTATTTT,CASSRKDRGSTDTQYF
-,TRBV28,-,TRBJ2-2,TGTGCCATCCTGCAGAGCGCGAACACCGGGGAGCTGTTTTTT,CAILQSANTGELFF
-,TRBV4-1,-,TRBJ2-1,TGCGCCAGCAGCCCCCCTAATGCGGATGAGCAGTTCTTC,CASSPPNADEQFF
-,TRBV4-2,once,TRBJ2-1,TGTGCCAGCAGCCAAATGAAGCGCTTCTACAATGAGCAGTTCTTC,CASSQMKRFYNEQFF